The 14 T cell receptor beta chains given below trace back to one sample, sequenced in a study of control samples from healthy donors and cancer patients. Generated by immunoSEQ multiplex PCR, the TCRdb table keeps only in-frame clones and is missing some. The table lists about 140,000 clones, around 85% of them singletons, with around 8.2% in the top ten. Sequencing input: blood. These receptors were collected from a woman aged 30 to 39 in good health.

The chain uses TRBV2 and TRBJ1-1; D unresolved. The CDR3 is 14 amino acids. V was clipped by 4 bases and J by 1 base, with 10 bases between them. Germline CDR1 SNHLY, CDR2 FYNNEI. The CDR3 bases are TGTGCCAGCAGTGCATCGGCAGCGAACACTGAAGCTTTCTTT. This encodes CASSASAANTEAFF.

The gene calls are TRBV19 and TRBJ1-2; 7 nucleotides line up with TRBD1. CDR1 LNHDA and CDR2 SQIVND come from the germline V gene (reference sequence). Trimming at V came to 4 bases and at J to 4 bases, leaving 0 bases not matched to a gene. This CDR3 spans 12 amino acids. CDR3 protein: CASSRQGYGYTF. CDR3 coding DNA: TGTGCCAGTAGTAGACAGGGCTATGGCTACACCTTC.

This chain joins TRBV12-3 or TRBV12-4 and TRBJ1-1; D call uncertain. Trimming removed 6 bases at V and 1 base at J, with 9 bases between. CDR3 length: 13 residues. The DNA of the CDR3 is TGTGCCAGCAGCCTGCAGAGGAACACTGAAGCTTTCTTT. Translating gives CASSLQRNTEAFF.

The V gene is TRBV19, the J gene TRBJ2-1; weak D call: TRBD1 (8 bases). This CDR3 is 15 amino acids long. Between the trimmed V and J ends, which lost 5 bases and 5 bases, there was a span of 16 bases. Germline V CDR1 and CDR2: LNHDA, SQIVND (reference sequence). The CDR3 nucleotides are TGTGCCAGTAGTTGGGGCACAGGGGGGGACAATGAGCAGTTCTTC. Translated: CASSWGTGGDNEQFF. The entire variable domain, with the rest obtained from reference TRBV19 and TRBJ2-1, is as follows: DGGITQSPKYLFRKEGQNVTLSCEQNLNHDAMYWYRQDPGQGLRLIYYSQIVNDFQKGDIAEGYSVSREKKESFPLTVTSAQKNPTAFYLCASSWGTGGDNEQFFGPGTRLTVL.

The genes are TRBV2 and TRBJ1-3, with D perhaps TRBD1 (5 bases). Germline CDR1 reads SNHLY; CDR2 reads FYNNEI. The CDR3 totals 14 residues. Trimming stripped 5 bases from V and 3 bases from J, with 11 bases between. The CDR3 region has the DNA TGTGCCAGCAGTCCGCAGGGAGGTGGAAACACCATATATTTT. Translated, it gives CASSPQGGGNTIYF.

This rearrangement joins TRBV7-9 to TRBJ2-5; D is unresolved. Germline assignment: CDR1 SEHNR and CDR2 FQNEAQ (reference sequence). This CDR3 region has 14 residues. Between the trimmed V and J ends, which lost 5 bases and 1 base, there was a span of 11 bases. The CDR3 region has the DNA TGTGCCAGCAGCCCCCCAGCTTCCCAAGAGACCCAGTACTTC. It specifies CASSPPASQETQYF.

This clone is a singleton in its sample. The V gene is TRBV20-1, the J gene TRBJ2-3; D might be TRBD2 (6 bases). The germline CDR1 and CDR2 sequences are DFQATT and SNEGSKA (reference sequence). V dropped 3 bases and J dropped 1 base, with 11 bases sitting between them. This CDR3 region has 14 residues. As DNA, the CDR3 is TGCAGTGCTAGTCTGCAGCGGGGCACAGATACGCAGTATTTT. This codes for CSASLQRGTDTQYF.

This clone was counted a single time. The chain couples TRBV5-6 to TRBJ1-5; no firm D call. Germline CDR1 reads SGHDT; CDR2 reads YYEEEE. The CDR3 has 16 residues. The V and J ends lost 5 bases and 3 bases respectively, with 18 bases between them. The CDR3 protein is CASRGWNGGVNQPQHF. The CDR3 nucleotides read TGTGCCAGCAGGGGATGGAATGGCGGAGTCAATCAGCCCCAGCATTTT. The whole variable domain, filled in from reference TRBV5-6 and TRBJ1-5, reads DAGVTQSPTHLIKTRGQQVTLRCSPKSGHDTVSWYQQALGQGPQFIFQYYEEEERQRGNFPDRFSGHQFPNYSSELNVNALLLGDSALYLCASRGWNGGVNQPQHFGDGTRLSIL.

The chain recombines TRBV14 with TRBJ2-7; 7 bases line up with TRBD1. Germline trimming cut 6 bases from V and 0 bases from J; bases unmatched to any gene: 8. CDR3 length equals 15 residues. CDR1 is SGHDN and CDR2 is FVKESK in the germline V gene. DNA of the CDR3: TGTGCCAGCAGGATAGGGGGCGAAAACTCCTACGAGCAGTACTTC. This codes for CASRIGGENSYEQYF.

The rearrangement uses TRBV13 and TRBJ1-1; 7 nucleotides match TRBD1. Looked up from germline, CDR1 is PRHDT and CDR2 is FYEKMQ (reference sequence). The CDR3 covers 16 residues. Unmatched junction bases numbered 13, after V lost 5 bases and J lost 4 bases. The CDR3 spells CASSPRDRSRFTEAFF. CDR3 in DNA: TGTGCCAGCAGCCCCCGGGACAGAAGCCGTTTCACTGAAGCTTTCTTT.

The rearrangement links TRBV6-5 to TRBJ2-7, with D tentatively TRBD2 (7 bases). The CDR3 covers 14 residues. Trimming took off 2 bases at V and 3 bases at J, with 11 bases between the two ends. The germline gives CDR1 MNHEY, CDR2 SVGAGI. The CDR3 sequence: CASSYGLGGYEQYF. CDR3 bases: TGTGCCAGCAGTTACGGACTAGGGGGCTACGAGCAGTACTTC.

The genes are TRBV14 and TRBJ2-1; 8 nucleotides match TRBD2. The J segment lost 10 bases and the V segment lost 0 bases, leaving 2 bases of the junction unmatched. CDR3 length: 13 amino acids. Germline CDR1 is SGHDN and CDR2 is FVKESK. The CDR3 loop is CASSQDPSGEQFF. Here the CDR3 DNA reads TGTGCCAGCAGCCAAGACCCTAGCGGGGAGCAGTTCTTC.

This chain links TRBV5-6 with TRBJ1-1; D is ambiguous. The CDR3 has 12 amino acids. Germline values: CDR1 SGHDT, CDR2 YYEEEE. Trimming removed 4 bases from V and 3 bases from J, with 7 bases in between. The CDR3: CASSRVYTEAFF. The CDR3, as DNA: TGTGCCAGCAGCCGAGTTTACACTGAAGCTTTCTTT. Drawing the rest from reference TRBV5-6 and TRBJ1-1, the complete variable domain is DAGVTQSPTHLIKTRGQQVTLRCSPKSGHDTVSWYQQALGQGPQFIFQYYEEEERQRGNFPDRFSGHQFPNYSSELNVNALLLGDSALYLCASSRVYTEAFFGQGTRLTVV.

The chain uses TRBV5-5 and TRBJ1-2; D not certain. Germline CDR1 reads SGHKS; CDR2 reads YYEKEE (reference sequence). The CDR3 sequence is 12 residues long. The V gene lost 1 base and the J gene lost 13 bases, with 14 bases spanning the gap. The CDR3 loop reads CASSLSGEGSTF. The CDR3 nucleotides read TGTGCCAGCAGCTTGTCCGGAGAGGGTTCCACCTTC.